This TCR beta chain was profiled in a study of blood T cell repertoires in COVID-19 (dated by TCRdb to the early 2020s). At the level of the whole study: Collaborator samples came from the United States, Italy and Spain and covered acute and convalescent phases of COVID-19. The material from the prospective study consisted of cDNA or gDNA derived from T cells, B-cell-depleted T cells, or PBMCs. Subjects who had been exposed to COVID-19, were actively infected with it, or had recovered from it provided the deeply sampled blood TCRbeta repertoires that made up the dataset. The repertoires were released in a freely available public database meant as a resource for research on the immune response to SARS-CoV-2. The samples were drawn from the first 160 participants of the ongoing ImmuneRACE study and from 1,254 subjects provided by 6 global collaborators. The sample metadata nearly always contained a de-identified subject ID, COVID-19 status, age in years and sex. Where available, HLA class I and class II types were taken from metadata supplied by the sample provider and were not determined by assay-based typing.

Worth noting for this clone: No antigen is known for it. No much larger clone exists at a distance of one base, and base qualities are not known.

After removal of 6 bases from V and 6 bases from J, the junction retains 7 bases not matched to a gene. The CDR3, cysteine through phenylalanine, is 14 amino acids long. Only CDR3 DNA remains: 42 bases, in frame from the first base. Looking up the germline V gene (reference sequence) yields CDR1 LNHDA and CDR2 SQIVND. The immunoSEQ Assay, a bias-controlled multiplex PCR, was used to amplify TCRbeta CDR3 regions from genomic DNA. In the original analysis: Nucleated cell counts per sample were estimated from amplification of reference gene primers within the assay. Sequence reads were collapsed and filtered to measure the absolute abundance of every unique TCRbeta CDR3 rearrangement. For each sample, productive Simpson clonality was calculated as the square root of Simpson's diversity index over productive rearrangements. In TCRdb, the immuneACCESS table is reduced to in-frame sequences with V and J assigned. These tables do not hold every clone; where another copy was compared, an unresolved V gene accounts for under half, and the others remain unexplained. V and J calls and clone size are as listed in that table; D and trimming were resolved from the DNA. For this sample the table gives fewer than 75,000 clones, of which around 87% were detected only once. The top ten constitute about 7.2% of the sample.

Each collaborating institution followed its own protocols to collect whole blood in K2EDTA tubes. For TCRbeta analysis, collaborator samples were shipped as frozen whole blood, as isolated PBMCs, or as DNA extracted from either sample type. The research as a whole found: The amount of clinical and demographic metadata varied by source and participant and was provided uncurated.

The sequence derives from a man in his fifties or sixties with active or convalescent COVID-19. The rearranged segments are TRBV19 and TRBJ2-1; 8 junctional bases match TRBD2. Material: peripheral blood. The DNA sequence follows: TGTGCCAGTAGGGTAGCGGGACTCCTCAATGAGCAGTTCTTC. It translates to CASRVAGLLNEQFF. Where the CDR3 stops, the reference TRBV19 and TRBJ2-1 genes take over; the full variable domain is DGGITQSPKYLFRKEGQNVTLSCEQNLNHDAMYWYRQDPGQGLRLIYYSQIVNDFQKGDIAEGYSVSREKKESFPLTVTSAQKNPTAFYLCASRVAGLLNEQFFGPGTRLTVL.